This TCR beta chain emerged from a study of blood T cell repertoires in COVID-19. Clones were sequenced by immunoSEQ multiplex PCR, and TCRdb holds only the in-frame ones, with some missing. This table has 200,000 to 250,000 clones, around 86% appearing once. This CDR3 contains 16 residues. Germline V gene sequence: CDR1 LGHDT, CDR2 YNNKEL (reference sequence). The ends were cut back, 0 bases at V and 4 bases at J, with 14 bases in the middle. The chain carries TRBV3-1 (or the pseudogene TRBV3-2) and TRBJ2-3; maybe TRBD2 (5 bases). The TCR sequence derives from an elderly man with acute or convalescent COVID-19. The material sequenced was peripheral blood. CDR3 sequence reads: CASSQERVKLADTQYF. CDR3 sequence (DNA): TGTGCCAGCAGCCAAGAGAGGGTAAAGTTGGCAGATACGCAGTATTTT.